This TCR beta chain was found in a study of blood T cells in healthy people across ages. Study observations and caveats: Estimates of total diversity, which came from one million sequenced T cells, were considered to be underestimates. Measured against age, TCR beta diversity per million T cells decreased in a roughly linear manner.

Combining a sample-barcoded 5' primer with a J-beta primer mix, a second PCR ran for about 6 to 12 cycles. Researchers report that a template-switch adaptor with 12 random nucleotides tagged each cDNA molecule. MiXCR was run by TCRdb on the 5' RACE reads, yielding one entry per CDR3 protein. The profile shows about 1,500,000 distinct CDR3 sequences, roughly 30% of them singletons. The sample holds many counts of this clonotype. Its antigen is undetermined. Germline V gene lookup returns CDR1 LGHNA and CDR2 YNFKEQ. V lost 1 base, J lost 7 bases, and 7 bases stayed unmatched. The length of the CDR3 is 15 residues.

The specimen sequenced was blood. This chain joins TRBV4-2 and TRBJ2-5, with 9 bases lining up with TRBD1. The TCR comes from a woman aged 30 to 39 in good health. CDR3 coding DNA: TGTGCCAGCAGCCAAGGGACAGGGGAGATGGGGACCCAGTACTTC. It codes for CASSQGTGEMGTQYF.